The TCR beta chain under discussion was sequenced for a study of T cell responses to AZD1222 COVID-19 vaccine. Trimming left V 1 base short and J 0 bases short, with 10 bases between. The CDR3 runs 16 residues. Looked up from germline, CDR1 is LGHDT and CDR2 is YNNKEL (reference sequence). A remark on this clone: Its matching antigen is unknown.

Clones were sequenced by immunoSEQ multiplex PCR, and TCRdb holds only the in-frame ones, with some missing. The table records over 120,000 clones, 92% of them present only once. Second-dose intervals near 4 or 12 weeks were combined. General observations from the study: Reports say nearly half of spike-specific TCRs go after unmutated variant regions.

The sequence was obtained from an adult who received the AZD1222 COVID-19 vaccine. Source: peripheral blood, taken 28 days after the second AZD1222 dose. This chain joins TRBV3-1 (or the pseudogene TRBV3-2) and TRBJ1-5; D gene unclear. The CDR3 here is CASSQVSGYSNQPQHF. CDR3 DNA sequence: TGTGCCAGCAGCCAAGTGTCAGGATATAGCAATCAGCCCCAGCATTTT.